The sequence of this TCR beta chain was determined in a study of OX40 agonist ivuxolimab in advanced cancers. Study information: Previous treatment with anti-PD-1, anti-PD-L1 or anti-CTLA-4 therapy was allowed; about 44% had received some. General observations from the study: Dosing at 0.1 to 3.0 mg/kg was accompanied by clonal expansion of CD4+ and CD8+ blood T cells by week 6. Expansion of clones was among the lowest in partial responders at 0.1-3.0 mg/kg.

On this clone: Its antigen remains unidentified. At one boundary the junction diverges from the germline segment, which might be a read error.

Germline CDR1 is LGHNA and CDR2 is YSLEER. The CDR3 runs to 17 residues. The data were produced by immunoSEQ multiplex PCR, yet TCRdb's version contains in-frame clones alone and is incomplete. The sample carries about 38,000 clones, 70% to 85% recorded once. The V and J genes are TRBV4-3 and TRBJ2-3; 10 bases are a match to TRBD2. The sequencing used CD4+ or CD8+ T cells sorted from blood, collected in a trial of the OX40 agonist ivuxolimab. This TCR was recovered from an adult with an advanced solid tumor such as melanoma, head and neck, liver or kidney cancer. The CDR3 DNA reads TGCGCCAGCAGCCAAGATCCGGCTAGCGGGAGCAAAGATACGCAGTATTTT. This sequence encodes CASSQDPASGSKDTQYF.